What follows are 21 T cell receptor beta chains derived from one specimen sequenced in a study of T-cell memory formation after mild COVID-19. TCRdb re-called the 5' RACE reads with MiXCR, one entry per CDR3 protein. This sample has about 81,000 distinct CDR3 sequences; approximately 23% occur once, and the top ten carry under 50%. The sequenced material came from PBMCs or a T cell subset sorted from them (not recorded which). Source of these receptors: a man younger than 30 who had mild COVID-19 (a few samples of this study predate the infection). Cell type and time point are not known.

This clonotype was observed a handful of times. The V call is TRBV7-2, the J call TRBJ2-1; D tentatively reads TRBD1 or TRBD2 (5 bases each). V gave up 3 bases and J gave up 9 bases, with 9 bases separating them. The length of the CDR3 is 12 residues. CDR1 and CDR2 (germline): SGHTA, FQGNSA. The CDR3 loop reads CASSFGTLEQFF. In DNA form, the CDR3 reads TGTGCCAGCAGCTTCGGGACCCTTGAGCAGTTCTTC.

This chain joins TRBV11-2 and TRBJ2-5; D is possibly TRBD1 (8 bases). The ends were cut back, 6 bases at V and 4 bases at J, with 15 bases in the middle. The germline CDR1 and CDR2 sequences are SGHAT and FQNNGV. The CDR3 has 14 amino acids. For the CDR3, the DNA is TGTGCCAGCAGAGCGGGACAGGATGTAGAGACCCAGTACTTC. Protein product: CASRAGQDVETQYF.

This sequence joins TRBV7-9 and TRBJ2-7; a possible D gene is TRBD2 (6 bases). Between the trimmed V and J ends, which lost 5 bases and 2 bases, there was a span of 13 bases. Germline values: CDR1 SEHNR, CDR2 FQNEAQ (reference sequence). The CDR3 consists of 14 residues. The CDR3 reads CASSGGRRAYEQYF. CDR3 DNA: TGTGCCAGCAGCGGCGGTAGGAGGGCCTACGAGCAGTACTTC.

The chain employs TRBV12-3 or TRBV12-4 and TRBJ1-4, with D perhaps TRBD1 (5 bases). V lost 4 bases, J lost 7 bases, and 16 bases lay in between. CDR3 length: 15 amino acids. CDR3 sequence reads: CASSSGQGRGEKLFF. The CDR3 DNA sequence: TGTGCCAGCAGTTCCGGGCAGGGCCGAGGTGAAAAACTGTTTTTT.

Only a few counts were recorded for this clonotype. The chain joins TRBV7-2 to TRBJ2-7, with 7 bases that match TRBD1. Germline CDR1 is SGHTA and CDR2 is FQGNSA. With V trimmed by 1 base and J by 2 bases, 5 bases remained unmatched. The CDR3 covers 15 residues. The CDR3 spells CASSLGGRGTYEQYF. CDR3 sequence (DNA): TGTGCCAGCAGCTTAGGGGGCAGGGGGACCTACGAGCAGTACTTC.

There are a few counts of this clonotype. The J gene is TRBJ2-3, the V gene TRBV5-6, with no clear D. Germline CDR1 is SGHDT and CDR2 is YYEEEE. The CDR3 is 14 residues long. The V end was cut by 4 bases, the J end by 5 bases, with 14 bases between. In nucleotides, the CDR3 is TGTGCCAGCAGCGGCTGGGATTTCGGAGATACGCAGTATTTT. Protein product: CASSGWDFGDTQYF.

This clonotype was seen a handful of times. The chain employs TRBV11-2 and TRBJ2-3, with TRBD2 identical over 10 bases. The CDR3 spans 16 residues. Germline V gene lookup returns CDR1 SGHAT and CDR2 FQNNGV. V lost 4 bases, J lost 4 bases, and 8 bases stayed unmatched. CDR3 nucleotide sequence: TGTGCCAGCAGCTGGGTAGCGGGGGGCCGAGCAGATACGCAGTATTTT. It is translated as CASSWVAGGRADTQYF.

The J gene is TRBJ2-1, the V gene TRBV7-6, with TRBD2 matching 14 bases. Germline-derived CDR1 and CDR2 are SGHVS and FNYEAQ. The CDR3 covers 17 residues. V shed 6 bases and J 8 bases; nucleotides not matched to a gene: 12. The CDR3 DNA reads as TGTGCCAGCAGTCCGCGAAGACTAGCGGGGGGGCTCGATGAGCAGTTCTTC. This translates into CASSPRRLAGGLDEQFF.

CDR3 amino acids: CASSLSKALLGTQYF. CDR3 coding DNA: TGTGCCAGCAGTTTAAGTAAGGCCCTCCTCGGTACGCAGTATTTT. The V and J genes are TRBV27 and TRBJ2-3, with D unclear. The CDR3 is 15 residues long. Trimming shortened V by 2 bases and J by 8 bases, and 17 bases separated the two germline ends. Germline V gene sequence: CDR1 MNHEY, CDR2 SMNVEV (reference sequence).

The chain recombines TRBV7-9 with TRBJ2-5, with D maybe TRBD2 (6 bases). The CDR3 has 15 residues. V was clipped by 2 bases and J by 2 bases, with 12 bases between them. Looked up from germline, CDR1 is SEHNR and CDR2 is FQNEAQ (reference sequence). The CDR3 DNA follows: TGTGCCAGCAGCTTATATAGCGGAAAACAAGAGACCCAGTACTTC. Residues: CASSLYSGKQETQYF.

The chain has TRBV4-1 and TRBJ2-3, with TRBD2 identical over 8 bases. The CDR3 is 15 residues long. V dropped 5 bases and J dropped 4; count of bases not matched to a gene: 8. CDR1 and CDR2 from the germline V gene are MGHRA and YSYEKL. CDR3 loop: CASSWGAGGADTQYF. DNA for the CDR3: TGCGCCAGCAGCTGGGGGGCGGGGGGCGCAGATACGCAGTATTTT.

This sequence joins TRBV11-2 and TRBJ2-5, with TRBD2 identical over 11 bases. Germline trimming cut 5 bases from V and 5 bases from J; bases unmatched to any gene: 7. The CDR3 is 15 amino acids. Germline CDR1 SGHAT, CDR2 FQNNGV. CDR3 sequence (DNA): TGTGCCAGCAGCCCGGAGGCTAGCGGGGGGGAGACCCAGTACTTC. It specifies CASSPEASGGETQYF.

The V call is TRBV29-1, the J call TRBJ1-2, with 9 nucleotides matching TRBD1. CDR3 size: 14 residues. Trimming took 6 bases from V and 5 from J; bases not matched to a gene: 10. The germline V gene encodes CDR1 SQVTM and CDR2 ANQGSEA. CDR3 nucleotides: TGCAGCGTGGACGGGGCTGGGACAGGGTATGGCTACACCTTC. It translates to CSVDGAGTGYGYTF.

This clonotype was found many times. V gene TRBV4-3 combines with J gene TRBJ2-3; perhaps TRBD1 as D (5 bases). Germline CDR1 LGHNA, CDR2 YSLEER. The V and J ends lost 0 bases and 3 bases respectively, with 16 bases between them. CDR3 size: 17 residues. The chain's CDR3 is CASSQDLLGHLTDTQYF. The CDR3 DNA reads as TGCGCCAGCAGCCAAGATCTTTTAGGACACCTGACAGATACGCAGTATTTT.

V gene TRBV4-2 combines with J gene TRBJ2-7; 7 bases fit TRBD1. CDR3 length: 16 amino acids. V gave up 0 bases and J gave up 2 bases; unmatched junction bases: 7. Germline V CDR1 and CDR2: LGHNA, YNFKEQ. CDR3 nucleotides: TGTGCCAGCAGCCAAGAGGGTTGGGGACAGCCCTACGAGCAGTACTTC. Its translation: CASSQEGWGQPYEQYF.

V usage is TRBV7-6 and J usage is TRBJ2-2, with 7 bases matching TRBD2. Germline CDR1 reads SGHVS; CDR2 reads FNYEAQ. The V and J ends lost 0 bases and 7 bases, in that order; junction bases with no gene match: 5. The CDR3 covers 15 residues. The CDR3 protein is CASSLANSGVGELFF. The CDR3 DNA reads TGTGCCAGCAGCTTAGCTAACAGCGGGGTCGGGGAGCTGTTTTTT.

This clonotype was seen ten or more times. The rearrangement links TRBV3-1 to TRBJ2-7; TRBD1 or TRBD2 may be the D gene (5 bases each). V lost 2 bases, J lost 6 bases, and 23 bases lay in between. Germline CDR1 LGHDT, CDR2 YNNKEL (reference sequence). The CDR3 length is 17 residues. The CDR3 loop reads CASSQQSNSFGGGEQYF. CDR3 sequence (DNA): TGTGCCAGCAGCCAACAATCGAATAGTTTTGGTGGGGGCGAGCAGTACTTC.

There are a few counts of this clonotype. The gene calls are TRBV7-3 and TRBJ2-3, with D possibly being TRBD2 (5 bases). Trimming stripped 5 bases from V and 6 bases from J, with 15 bases between. The CDR3 contains 14 residues. The germline gives CDR1 SGHTA, CDR2 FQGTGA. CDR3 residues: CASSPAYTGDTQYF. The CDR3 nucleotides read TGTGCCAGCAGCCCCGCCTATACGGGGGATACGCAGTATTTT.

This clonotype came up a few times. The chain links TRBV7-6 to TRBJ2-5; no firm D call. CDR1 SGHVS and CDR2 FNYEAQ come from the germline V gene. This CDR3 has 11 amino acids. Trimming removed 5 bases at V and 4 bases at J, with 5 bases between. In DNA form, the CDR3 reads TGTGCCAGCAGCCGGTCAGAGACCCAGTACTTC. It is translated as CASSRSETQYF. Full variable domain (remainder filled in from reference TRBV7-6 and TRBJ2-5): GAGVSQSPRYKVTKRGQDVALRCDPISGHVSLYWYRQALGQGPEFLTYFNYEAQQDKSGLPNDRFSAERPEGSISTLTIQRTEQRDSAMYRCASSRSETQYFGPGTRLLVL.

This chain uses TRBV7-9 with TRBJ2-7; D gene uncertain. The germline V gene encodes CDR1 SEHNR and CDR2 FQNEAQ (reference sequence). The CDR3 has 14 amino acids. Trimming left V 1 base short and J 3 bases short, with 10 bases between. In DNA form, the CDR3 reads TGTGCCAGCAGCTTAGGCGTCAGGAACTACGAGCAGTACTTC. This gives the protein CASSLGVRNYEQYF.

The sample holds many counts of this clonotype. V is TRBV12-3 or TRBV12-4 and J is TRBJ2-2; D is unclear. Trimming took 8 bases from V and 6 from J, leaving 10 bases between them. CDR3 length equals 12 residues. In nucleotides, the CDR3 is TGTGCCAGCTCGACGGTTGCCGGGGAGCTGTTTTTT. Protein: CASSTVAGELFF.